What follows are 17 T cell receptor beta chains derived from one specimen sequenced in a study of T cell responses to AZD1222 COVID-19 vaccine. The table came from immunoSEQ multiplex PCR; TCRdb's copy has only in-frame clones and leaves some out. The sample contains some 120,000 clones, 85% to 95% of which appear only once. Sequenced material: peripheral blood, taken on day 0 of AZD1222 vaccination. Source of these receptors: an adult in good health.

The genes are TRBV3-1 (or the pseudogene TRBV3-2) and TRBJ1-2; D perhaps matches TRBD1 (5 bases). The CDR3 length is 14 residues. Germline loops: CDR1 LGHDT, CDR2 YNNKEL (reference sequence). The germline V and J ends were trimmed by 3 bases and 7 bases, with 15 bases remaining between them. CDR3 coding DNA: TGTGCCAGCAGCCAGTTGACTAAGGGGACTGGCTACACCTTC. Protein product: CASSQLTKGTGYTF.

This rearrangement joins TRBV6-6 to TRBJ1-3, with 7 bases lining up with TRBD1. From germline, CDR1 is MNHNY and CDR2 SVGAGI (reference sequence). The CDR3 is 12 residues long. V gave up 10 bases and J gave up 6 bases; unmatched junction bases: 6. CDR3 region: CATTGKENTIYF. The CDR3 coding sequence is TGTGCCACGACAGGGAAGGAAAACACCATATATTTT.

The rearrangement uses TRBV28 and TRBJ2-7; D possibly corresponds to TRBD1 (6 bases). The V gene lost 4 bases and the J gene lost 5 bases, with 12 bases spanning the gap. The CDR3 has 13 residues. Per the germline V gene, CDR1 is MDHEN and CDR2 is SYDVKM. CDR3 region: CASSYGQPNEQYF. For the CDR3, the DNA is TGTGCCAGCAGTTACGGACAGCCCAACGAGCAGTACTTC.

This clone was observed a few times. The CDR3 protein is CSVEVRGQNTEAFF. The CDR3 DNA is TGCAGCGTTGAAGTGAGGGGACAGAACACTGAAGCTTTCTTT. The V and J genes are TRBV29-1 and TRBJ1-1, with D maybe TRBD1 (6 bases). Trimming stripped 1 base from V and 1 base from J, with 10 bases between. Germline CDR1 is SQVTM and CDR2 is ANQGSEA. The CDR3 has 14 amino acids.

The chain joins TRBV27 to TRBJ1-1; 7 positions agree with TRBD1. Germline CDR1 MNHEY, CDR2 SMNVEV (reference sequence). This CDR3 is 14 amino acids long. The J segment lost 4 bases and the V segment lost 3 bases, leaving 5 bases of the junction unmatched. The CDR3 loop reads CASSFGQVSTEAFF. As DNA, the CDR3 is TGTGCCAGCAGTTTCGGACAGGTATCCACTGAAGCTTTCTTT.

The rearrangement joins TRBV28 to TRBJ1-1, with 7 bases fitting TRBD1. After removal of 2 bases from V and 10 bases from J, the junction contained 10 bases not matched to a gene. CDR1 is MDHEN and CDR2 is SYDVKM in the germline V gene. The CDR3 loop spans 14 amino acids. Here the CDR3 reads CASSLARGRVRAFF. CDR3 in DNA: TGTGCCAGCAGTTTAGCAAGGGGGCGAGTTCGAGCTTTCTTT.

Only a few counts were recorded for this clone. The gene calls are TRBV3-1 (or the pseudogene TRBV3-2) and TRBJ1-2, with D uncertain. V was pared by 0 bases and J by 6 bases, with 20 bases between. The CDR3 totals 17 residues. Germline-derived CDR1 and CDR2 are LGHDT and YNNKEL (reference sequence). The CDR3 reads CASSQDLSTAVPDGYTF. As DNA, the CDR3 is TGTGCCAGCAGCCAAGACCTTAGCACGGCCGTTCCTGATGGCTACACCTTC.

The rearrangement joins TRBV6-5 to TRBJ1-2, with D unresolved. The V and J ends lost 8 bases and 4 bases respectively, with 11 bases between them. In germline, CDR1 is MNHEY, CDR2 SVGAGI. The CDR3 sequence is 12 residues long. CDR3 amino acids: CASRPGPYGYTF. The CDR3 DNA reads TGTGCCAGCCGACCAGGCCCCTATGGCTACACCTTC.

The V and J genes are TRBV4-1 and TRBJ1-2, with D uncertain. Trimming cost V 4 bases and J 4 bases, with 10 bases left between them. The CDR3 is made up of 13 amino acids. From germline, CDR1 is MGHRA and CDR2 YSYEKL. The CDR3 loop is CASSLGSPYGYTF. The CDR3 DNA is TGCGCCAGCAGCCTGGGGAGCCCCTATGGCTACACCTTC.

The chain is built from TRBV5-5 and TRBJ2-7, with TRBD1 as a possible D gene (6 bases). This CDR3 is built from 13 residues. Germline V gives CDR1 SGHKS, CDR2 YYEKEE (reference sequence). V shed 2 bases and J shed 3 bases, with 9 bases lying between them. This chain's CDR3 is CASSLGGNYEQYF. In nucleotides, the CDR3 is TGTGCCAGCAGCTTAGGGGGTAACTACGAGCAGTACTTC. The entire variable domain, with the rest obtained from reference TRBV5-5 and TRBJ2-7, is as follows: DAGVTQSPTHLIKTRGQQVTLRCSPISGHKSVSWYQQVLGQGPQFIFQYYEKEERGRGNFPDRFSARQFPNYSSELNVNALLLGDSALYLCASSLGGNYEQYFGPGTRLTVT.

This chain links TRBV5-4 with TRBJ2-5; 11 positions match TRBD2. V was pared by 7 bases and J by 4 bases, with 12 bases of the junction left unmatched. The CDR3 has 16 residues. Germline lookup yields CDR1 SGHNT and CDR2 YYREEE (reference sequence). CDR3 DNA: TGTGCCAGCGCAACTAGCGGGAGTTTCCTTGCAGAGACCCAGTACTTC. It translates to CASATSGSFLAETQYF.

The V and J genes are TRBV11-2 and TRBJ2-3, with TRBD1 matching 8 bases. The CDR3 extends over 14 amino acids. V was pared by 0 bases and J by 4 bases, with 0 bases of the junction left unmatched. Germline CDR1 SGHAT, CDR2 FQNNGV. CDR3 loop: CASSLDRGPDTQYF. The CDR3, as DNA: TGTGCCAGCAGCTTAGACAGGGGGCCAGATACGCAGTATTTT.

In its sample, this clone was seen once. The CDR3 loop is CASSTADIGTDEAFF. In DNA form, the CDR3 reads TGTGCCAGTAGTACCGCGGACATTGGAACAGATGAAGCTTTCTTT. The genes are TRBV19 and TRBJ1-1; D may be TRBD1 (5 bases). The CDR3 totals 15 residues. Looked up from germline, CDR1 is LNHDA and CDR2 is SQIVND (reference sequence). Trimming left V 4 bases short and J 7 bases short, with 19 bases between.

This sequence joins TRBV3-1 (or the pseudogene TRBV3-2) and TRBJ1-2; D possibly corresponds to TRBD1 (6 bases). The CDR3 spans 14 residues. Germline values: CDR1 LGHDT, CDR2 YNNKEL (reference sequence). Between the trimmed V and J ends, which lost 1 base and 7 bases, there was a span of 13 bases. CDR3 amino acids: CASSQVSGGGGYTF. Written as DNA, the CDR3 is TGTGCCAGCAGCCAAGTTTCGGGGGGCGGTGGCTACACCTTC.

The chain joins TRBV27 to TRBJ2-2; tentatively, D is TRBD1 or TRBD2 (5 bases each). The V end lost 6 bases, the J end lost 4 bases, and 18 bases lay between the germline ends. The CDR3 covers 16 residues. CDR1 is MNHEY and CDR2 is SMNVEV in the germline V gene (reference sequence). The CDR3 DNA is TGTGCCAGCAGGGATACCGGGACCCGAAGCACCGGGGAGCTGTTTTTT. It codes for CASRDTGTRSTGELFF.

The CDR3 DNA reads TGTGCCAGCAGATTGAACTCTGGAAACACCATATATTTT. Encoded protein: CASRLNSGNTIYF. The chain carries TRBV2 and TRBJ1-3; unclear D gene. V gave up 6 bases and J gave up 0 bases, with 6 bases separating them. This CDR3 contains 13 residues. The germline CDR1 and CDR2 sequences are SNHLY and FYNNEI.

This chain uses TRBV5-5 with TRBJ2-5, with 8 bases fitting TRBD1. CDR1 is SGHKS, CDR2 YYEKEE, per germline (reference sequence). This CDR3 comprises 14 residues. Losses at the gene ends were 4 bases for V and 4 bases for J; bases not matched to a gene: 6. CDR3 sequence: CASSPSGQGETQYF. The CDR3 bases are TGTGCCAGCAGCCCATCTGGACAGGGAGAGACCCAGTACTTC.